This T cell receptor beta chain was recorded in a study of shared clonotypes between healthy human individuals. This CDR3 contains 14 residues. Trimming removed 4 bases at V and 8 bases at J, with 14 bases between. Germline CDR1 reads SGHAT; CDR2 reads FQNNGV. Adults of Caucasian background living in Nashville, Tennessee made up all donors. Data came from immunoSEQ multiplex PCR; TCRdb stores just in-frame clones and leaves some out. The repertoire consists of 2 million to 3 million clones, with 85% to 95% occurring once and the leading ten covering over 0.12%. The clonotype originates from a man between 18 and 35 years old in good health. This sequence joins TRBV11-2 and TRBJ2-2, with unresolved D. Sequenced input: naive CD4+ T cells sorted from blood. This sample's subset: CD45RA+ positively selected. CDR3 residues: CASSSQRLIGELFF. In DNA, the CDR3 is TGTGCCAGCAGCTCCCAGCGTCTAATTGGGGAGCTGTTTTTT.